These T cell receptor beta chains were read from a single sample in a study of control samples from healthy donors and cancer patients. Here immunoSEQ multiplex PCR was the method, and the copy in TCRdb shows in-frame clones only, minus some. Of over 150,000 clones listed, around 90% are singletons. The sample taken for sequencing was blood. Every receptor here comes from a woman aged 40 to 50 in good health. Both conserved end residues are part of each CDR3. The D gene is left open where the match is weak. Some rows mark clone size as missing; the rest say once, few, many or name a class of expanded clone.

V gene,clone size,J gene,D gene,CDR3 protein,CDR3 DNA
TRBV7-9,NA,TRBJ1-2,TRBD1,CASSPQGRGQGPGGYTF,TGTGCCAGCAGCCCCCAGGGGAGGGGACAGGGACCAGGTGGCTACACCTTC
TRBV6-4,NA,TRBJ2-5,TRBD2,CASSVRSGGQETQYF,TGTGCCAGCAGTGTTCGGAGCGGGGGGCAAGAGACCCAGTACTTC
TRBV11-2,few,TRBJ2-3,TRBD2,CASSSGTSGLLRTDTQYF,TGTGCCAGCAGCTCAGGGACTAGCGGACTACTTCGCACAGATACGCAGTATTTT
TRBV7-9,once,TRBJ2-7,TRBD1,CASSLNRGLRSYEQYF,TGTGCCAGCAGCTTAAACAGGGGGCTTCGTTCCTACGAGCAGTACTTC
TRBV4-1,NA,TRBJ1-2,NA,CASSQIARGDYGYTF,TGCGCCAGCAGCCAAATCGCACGGGGGGACTATGGCTACACCTTC
TRBV6-4,NA,TRBJ1-2,NA,CASSPDPGYGYTF,TGTGCCAGCAGTCCGGACCCGGGCTATGGCTACACCTTC
TRBV11-2,NA,TRBJ1-1,NA,CASSSRYFEAFF,TGTGCCAGCAGCTCCCGTTACTTCGAAGCTTTCTTT
TRBV20-1,NA,TRBJ1-1,NA,CSASRLRRGPLGTEAFF,TGCAGTGCTAGTAGACTCCGGCGGGGGCCTCTGGGCACTGAAGCTTTCTTT
TRBV6-5,NA,TRBJ1-5,NA,CAGADGRDQPQHF,TGTGCCGGGGCTGACGGGAGGGATCAGCCCCAGCATTTT
TRBV6-6,NA,TRBJ2-5,NA,CASSYGAGGRETQYF,TGTGCCAGCAGTTACGGGGCAGGAGGGAGAGAGACCCAGTACTTC
TRBV5-1,few,TRBJ2-3,TRBD2,CASSSRYSGGAADTQYF,TGCGCCAGCAGCTCCCGATATAGCGGGGGGGCCGCAGATACGCAGTATTTT
TRBV12-3/TRBV12-4,NA,TRBJ2-2,NA,CASSKPYTGELFF,TGTGCCAGCAGTAAGCCTTACACCGGGGAGCTGTTTTTT
TRBV19,NA,TRBJ2-1,NA,CASSSIQDYNEQFF,TGTGCCAGTAGTAGTATCCAGGACTACAATGAGCAGTTCTTC
TRBV6-8,NA,TRBJ1-5,TRBD1,CASSLRQGAHQPQHF,TGTGCCAGCAGCTTGCGTCAGGGGGCCCATCAGCCCCAGCATTTT
TRBV12-3/TRBV12-4,NA,TRBJ2-1,NA,CASSRAQDNEQFF,TGTGCCAGCTCACGGGCACAGGACAATGAGCAGTTCTTC
TRBV21-1,NA,TRBJ1-5,NA,CASSKGGRGDQPQHF,TGTGCCAGCAGCAAAGGCGGCAGGGGAGATCAGCCCCAGCATTTT
TRBV4-1,NA,TRBJ1-2,NA,CASSQDTGNDYGYTF,TGCGCCAGCAGCCAAGATACAGGGAACGACTATGGCTACACCTTC